These 24 T cell receptor beta chains share one sample of origin, sequenced in a study of shared clonotypes between healthy human individuals. In the naive CD8 group, cells lacked CD45RO and were positively selected for CCR7, so terminally differentiated effector memory CD45RA+ cells were left out. The protocol was immunoSEQ multiplex PCR, while the TCRdb copy is restricted to in-frame clones and leaves out a portion. The repertoire holds about 2 million clones, with about 95% as singletons. Material for sequencing was naive CD8+ T cells sorted from blood. The receptors stem from a man aged 18 to 35 in good health.

This chain connects TRBV27 to TRBJ2-7; 7 nucleotides line up with TRBD2. The CDR3 loop spans 15 amino acids. After removal of 2 bases from V and 0 bases from J, the junction contained 4 bases not matched to a gene. Germline CDR1 MNHEY, CDR2 SMNVEV (reference sequence). CDR3 in DNA: TGTGCCAGCAGTTTAACGGCGGGAGTCTCCTACGAGCAGTACTTC. This encodes CASSLTAGVSYEQYF.

The rearrangement joins TRBV28 to TRBJ2-7; D tentatively fits TRBD1 or TRBD2 (5 bases each). The CDR3 has 15 amino acids. V was pared by 6 bases and J by 2 bases, with 17 bases between. Germline CDR1 reads MDHEN; CDR2 reads SYDVKM. CDR3 residues: CASSFGMGPPYEQYF. For the CDR3, the DNA is TGTGCCAGCAGCTTCGGAATGGGACCCCCCTACGAGCAGTACTTC.

The V call is TRBV9, the J call TRBJ2-7; a weak D match, TRBD2 (7 bases). CDR3 length: 15 amino acids. Germline lookup yields CDR1 SGDLS and CDR2 YYNGEE. V shed 3 bases and J shed 6 bases, with 19 bases lying between them. CDR3 bases: TGTGCCAGCAGCGCCGGGGGGACACCTGTGGGCGAGCAGTACTTC. It yields the protein CASSAGGTPVGEQYF.

About this clone: Germline is not matched at one junction end, which may reflect a read error. The chain couples TRBV6-5 to TRBJ1-2; D possibly corresponds to TRBD1 (5 bases). Germline assignment: CDR1 MNHEY and CDR2 SVGAGI. CDR3 length equals 15 residues. DNA for the CDR3: TGTGCCAGCACTTACACGGGGGAGGTTGGCTATGGCTACACCTTC. Protein sequence: CASTYTGEVGYGYTF.

As concerns this clone: Other DNA sequences in the same sample also yield this CDR3. The rearrangement uses TRBV6-5 and TRBJ1-2; D is ambiguous. The V gene lost 0 bases and the J gene lost 5 bases, with 10 bases spanning the gap. The CDR3 contains 14 residues. CDR1 and CDR2 from the germline V gene are MNHEY and SVGAGI. The CDR3 region is CASSYSEAGYGYTF. Here the CDR3 DNA reads TGTGCCAGCAGTTACTCGGAGGCTGGGTATGGCTACACCTTC.

The V and J genes are TRBV9 and TRBJ2-1; TRBD2 matches 7 bases. Germline CDR1 is SGDLS and CDR2 is YYNGEE. V shed 3 bases and J 0 bases; nucleotides not matched to a gene: 3. The CDR3 has 15 amino acids. This chain's CDR3 is CASSGAGVSYNEQFF. CDR3 nucleotides: TGTGCCAGCAGCGGGGCGGGGGTCTCCTACAATGAGCAGTTCTTC.

This rearrangement joins TRBV6-1 to TRBJ1-5; D not resolved. V was clipped by 3 bases and J by 2 bases, with 14 bases between them. Germline CDR1 reads MNHNS; CDR2 reads SASEGT. This CDR3 is 16 amino acids long. In DNA form, the CDR3 reads TGTGCCAGCAGTGAGGCGACCTTCCTCGGCAATCAGCCCCAGCATTTT. This gives the protein CASSEATFLGNQPQHF.

The chain combines TRBV20-1 with TRBJ1-1; no firm D call. V was shortened by 0 bases and J by 4 bases, with 3 bases between the two germline ends. Germline values: CDR1 DFQATT, CDR2 SNEGSKA (reference sequence). The CDR3 length is 11 residues. CDR3 sequence reads: CSAREITEAFF. The CDR3 DNA is TGCAGTGCTAGAGAAATCACTGAAGCTTTCTTT.

The chain carries TRBV6-6 and TRBJ2-1, with D uncertain. The CDR3 totals 12 residues. Germline CDR1 MNHNY, CDR2 SVGAGI (reference sequence). The CDR3 sequence is CAIDGRYNEQFF. DNA for the CDR3: TGTGCTATCGACGGGCGCTACAATGAGCAGTTCTTC.

This chain joins TRBV5-8 and TRBJ2-7; 10 bases match TRBD1. Germline V gene sequence: CDR1 SGHTS, CDR2 YDEGEE. The length of the CDR3 is 14 residues. With 4 bases clipped from V and 3 bases from J, the junction kept 4 bases outside the gene matches. In nucleotides, the CDR3 is TGTGCCAGCAGCCAACGGGACAGGGGCTACGAGCAGTACTTC. Translating gives CASSQRDRGYEQYF. The full variable domain, with the rest looked up from reference TRBV5-8 and TRBJ2-7, is EAGVTQSPTHLIKTRGQQATLRCSPISGHTSVYWYQQALGLGLQFLLWYDEGEERNRGNFPPRFSGRQFPNYSSELNVNALELEDSALYLCASSQRDRGYEQYFGPGTRLTVT.

The chain carries TRBV28 and TRBJ2-7; 7 positions match TRBD1. This CDR3 is built from 19 residues. CDR1 and CDR2 from the germline V gene are MDHEN and SYDVKM. With V trimmed by 5 bases and J by 2 bases, 21 bases remained unmatched. In DNA form, the CDR3 reads TGTGCCAGCAGTCCCCCCACCCGACAGGGAACCTTGGGTACCTACGAGCAGTACTTC. Amino acid sequence: CASSPPTRQGTLGTYEQYF.

In this sample, this clone turned up once. This chain connects TRBV6-4 to TRBJ2-1; no reliable D call. V lost 7 bases to trimming and J lost 0 bases, with 10 bases between them. The CDR3 length is 14 residues. Germline V gene data show CDR1 as MRHNA and CDR2 as SNTAGT. Here the CDR3 reads CASKGRSSYNEQFF. The CDR3, as DNA: TGTGCCAGCAAAGGCAGAAGCTCCTACAATGAGCAGTTCTTC.

This chain connects TRBV6-1 to TRBJ1-2; D not resolved. Germline V gene data show CDR1 as MNHNS and CDR2 as SASEGT. The V and J ends lost 4 bases and 4 bases respectively, with 19 bases between them. The CDR3 consists of 16 residues. CDR3 bases: TGTGCCAGCAGTGTTGGCAGGCGGCCCGACTTCTATGGCTACACCTTC. Residues: CASSVGRRPDFYGYTF.

V usage is TRBV6-5 and J usage is TRBJ1-5, with D maybe TRBD1 (5 bases). Trimming shortened V by 2 bases and J by 6 bases, and 11 bases separated the two germline ends. The CDR3 length is 14 residues. The germline V gene has CDR1 MNHEY and CDR2 SVGAGI. CDR3: CASSYRGQGQPQHF. CDR3 DNA: TGTGCCAGCAGTTACCGAGGGCAGGGTCAGCCCCAGCATTTT.

The V gene is TRBV27, the J gene TRBJ2-3, with D unclear. The CDR3 totals 13 residues. The V gene's germline CDR1 is MNHEY and CDR2 SMNVEV (reference sequence). The ends were cut back, 4 bases at V and 2 bases at J, with 7 bases in the middle. The CDR3 DNA reads TGTGCCAGCAGTTCTCGGGTCACAGATACGCAGTATTTT. Translation: CASSSRVTDTQYF.

This chain uses TRBV4-2 with TRBJ2-3; 7 bases fit TRBD2. V lost 1 base to trimming and J lost 3 bases; unmatched junction nucleotides: 4. Germline loops: CDR1 LGHNA, CDR2 YNFKEQ. The CDR3 spans 15 residues. The CDR3 DNA follows: TGTGCCAGCAGCCAAGGGGACTATCTTACAGATACGCAGTATTTT. Protein: CASSQGDYLTDTQYF.

The genes are TRBV7-9 and TRBJ2-5, with D perhaps matching TRBD2 (5 bases). The CDR3 has 16 amino acids. Trimming took 6 bases from V and 5 from J, leaving 22 bases between them. Germline lookup yields CDR1 SEHNR and CDR2 FQNEAQ (reference sequence). The CDR3: CASSPLATRLAETQYF. CDR3 DNA: TGTGCCAGCAGTCCATTAGCGACCCGGCTGGCTGAGACCCAGTACTTC.

V is TRBV4-1 and J is TRBJ1-2, with unresolved D. From germline, CDR1 is MGHRA and CDR2 YSYEKL. The CDR3 is 14 residues long. V dropped 1 base and J dropped 1 base, with 7 bases sitting between them. The CDR3 sequence: CASSQVLNNYGYTF. The CDR3 bases are TGCGCCAGCAGCCAAGTTCTCAATAACTATGGCTACACCTTC.

The chain has TRBV2 and TRBJ2-7; no definite D call. The CDR3 totals 12 residues. Per germline, CDR1 SNHLY and CDR2 FYNNEI. V dropped 4 bases and J dropped 2 bases, with 6 bases sitting between them. The chain's CDR3 is CASSVSPYEQYF. As DNA, the CDR3 is TGTGCCAGCAGTGTAAGCCCCTACGAGCAGTACTTC.

CDR3 coding DNA: TGTGCCAGCAGCTTAACAGGGGGCGCGTCCTACGAGCAGTACTTC. Translating gives CASSLTGGASYEQYF. This chain uses TRBV13 with TRBJ2-7; 9 nucleotides align to TRBD1. Germline V gene lookup returns CDR1 PRHDT and CDR2 FYEKMQ (reference sequence). V gave up 2 bases and J gave up 1 base; unmatched junction bases: 3. There are 15 residues in the CDR3.

The chain has TRBV5-1 and TRBJ1-6; TRBD1 aligns across 8 bases. V shed 0 bases and J 9 bases; nucleotides not matched to a gene: 14. Looked up from germline, CDR1 is SGHRS and CDR2 is YFSETQ. There are 18 residues in the CDR3. CDR3 DNA: TGCGCCAGCAGCTTGGGGTTGGGGGCGACAGGGGCGACTTCACCCCTCCACTTT. Its translation: CASSLGLGATGATSPLHF.

As concerns this clone: The sample has other DNA sequences that encode this CDR3 too. The chain combines TRBV13 with TRBJ2-3, with D perhaps TRBD2 (5 bases). The CDR3 is 12 residues long. V lost 5 bases, J lost 6 bases, and 9 bases lay in between. From germline, CDR1 is PRHDT and CDR2 FYEKMQ (reference sequence). The CDR3, as DNA: TGTGCCAGCAGCCGTGGAGGTGATACGCAGTATTTT. Protein: CASSRGGDTQYF.

V and J are TRBV9 and TRBJ2-5; tentatively, D is TRBD1 or TRBD2 (6 bases each). V lost 3 bases to trimming and J lost 1 base, with 10 bases between them. The CDR3 totals 14 residues. Germline CDR1 is SGDLS and CDR2 is YYNGEE. CDR3 loop: CASSAGGTQETQYF. The CDR3 DNA sequence: TGTGCCAGCAGCGCCGGGGGCACCCAAGAGACCCAGTACTTC.

This chain links TRBV6-1 with TRBJ2-1; TRBD1 matches at 7 bases. The CDR3 runs 14 residues. The germline V gene has CDR1 MNHNS and CDR2 SASEGT. Trimming at V came to 6 bases and at J to 4 bases, leaving 6 bases not matched to a gene. The DNA for the CDR3 is TGTGCCAGCAGGCCGGGACAGAGATACAATGAGCAGTTCTTC. As protein: CASRPGQRYNEQFF.